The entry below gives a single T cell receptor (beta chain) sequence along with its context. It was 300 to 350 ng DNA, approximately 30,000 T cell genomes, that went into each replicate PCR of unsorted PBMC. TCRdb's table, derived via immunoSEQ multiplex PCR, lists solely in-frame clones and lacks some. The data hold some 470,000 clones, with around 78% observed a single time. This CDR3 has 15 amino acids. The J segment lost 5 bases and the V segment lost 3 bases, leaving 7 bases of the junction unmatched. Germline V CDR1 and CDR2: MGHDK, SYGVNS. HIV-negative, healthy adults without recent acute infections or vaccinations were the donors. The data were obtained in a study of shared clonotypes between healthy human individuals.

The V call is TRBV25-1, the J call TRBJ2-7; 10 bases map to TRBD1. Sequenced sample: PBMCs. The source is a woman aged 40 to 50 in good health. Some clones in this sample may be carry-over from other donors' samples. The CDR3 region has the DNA TGTGCCAGCAGTGATTGGGGACAGGGGCAGGACGAGCAGTACTTC. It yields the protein CASSDWGQGQDEQYF.